This T cell receptor (beta chain) was captured in a study of blood T cell repertoires in COVID-19. CDR1 is GTSNPN and CDR2 is SVGIG in the germline V gene (reference sequence). The CDR3 length is 13 residues. V lost 4 bases and J 2 bases, leaving 9 bases between the germline ends. The authors' processing: Using reference gene primer amplification, nucleated cell counts were estimated. Data came from immunoSEQ multiplex PCR; TCRdb stores just in-frame clones and leaves some out. That table supplies the V and J calls and clone size; D and trimming were determined from the DNA. The table includes tens of thousands of clones, 82% detected once.

The source is a human donor with acute or convalescent COVID-19. The donor label of this sample is uncertain. The sequencing input was peripheral blood. The genes are TRBV30 and TRBJ1-5; D unclear. Here the CDR3 DNA reads TGTGCCTGGACCGTCGAGGGCAATCAGCCCCAGCATTTT. Translation: CAWTVEGNQPQHF.